What follows are 25 T cell receptor beta chains derived from one specimen sequenced in a study of tumor-infiltrating lymphocytes in localized non-small cell lung cancer. TCRdb keeps only in-frame clones here, not all; method: immunoSEQ multiplex PCR. The sample contains more than 2,500 clones, about 75% of which appear only once. What was sequenced was uninvolved lung tissue not adjacent to the tumor. These receptors all stem from a human donor with non-small cell lung cancer.

Comment on this clone: At the DNA level, this CDR3 is encoded by other sequences in the same sample as well. This chain joins TRBV29-1 and TRBJ1-1; no firm D call. Trimming cost V 6 bases and J 2 bases, with 4 bases left between them. Germline values: CDR1 SQVTM, CDR2 ANQGSEA. This CDR3 is built from 10 residues. Here the CDR3 reads CSVDNTEAFF. In DNA, the CDR3 is TGCAGCGTGGACAACACTGAAGCTTTCTTT.

The chain joins TRBV7-2 to TRBJ1-3, with 8 bases lining up with TRBD1. V was clipped by 5 bases and J by 0 bases; unmatched bases: 6. CDR1 SGHTA and CDR2 FQGNSA come from the germline V gene. This CDR3 is built from 16 residues. Here the CDR3 reads CASSGQGSSSGNTIYF. The CDR3 region has the DNA TGTGCCAGCAGCGGACAGGGATCAAGCTCTGGAAACACCATATATTTT.

This clone was seen a handful of times. The genes are TRBV7-8 and TRBJ2-1, with D hard to call. V lost 6 bases to trimming and J lost 4 bases, with 4 bases between them. Per the germline V gene, CDR1 is SGHVS and CDR2 is FQNEAQ. The CDR3 length is 11 residues. This CDR3 reads CASSPYNEQFF. The DNA for the CDR3 is TGTGCCAGCAGTCCATACAATGAGCAGTTCTTC.

The chain recombines TRBV5-1 with TRBJ1-2; D possibly corresponds to TRBD1 (6 bases). In germline, CDR1 is SGHRS, CDR2 YFSETQ. The CDR3 totals 12 residues. The V gene lost 4 bases and the J gene lost 12 bases, with 16 bases spanning the gap. CDR3 region: CASSLSQGSHTF. The CDR3 DNA reads as TGCGCCAGCAGCCTGTCCCAGGGGAGCCACACCTTC.

The chain joins TRBV4-3 to TRBJ1-4; D unresolved. CDR1 is LGHNA, CDR2 YSLEER, per germline. Trimming stripped 0 bases from V and 4 bases from J, with 9 bases between. CDR3 length equals 15 residues. CDR3 bases: TGCGCCAGCAGCCAAGAAAGGAAGATTAATGAAAAACTGTTTTTT. Its protein product is CASSQERKINEKLFF.

By share, this clone ranks as medium-sized. The chain has TRBV5-1 and TRBJ2-2; D is undetermined. This CDR3 is 14 amino acids long. Germline V lookup: CDR1 SGHRS, CDR2 YFSETQ. V shed 0 bases and J shed 3 bases, with 6 bases lying between them. CDR3 coding DNA: TGCGCCAGCAGCTTGGTTTCGGACACCGGGGAGCTGTTTTTT. Amino acid sequence: CASSLVSDTGELFF.

The V gene is TRBV5-4, the J gene TRBJ2-2; 13 positions match TRBD2. In germline, CDR1 is SGHNT, CDR2 YYREEE (reference sequence). The trim removed 4 bases at V and 9 bases at J, leaving 15 bases unmatched. The CDR3 consists of 18 residues. CDR3 in DNA: TGTGCCAGCAGCCAAGAACTAGCGGGAGGGCCTAAGTCCAGGGAGCTGTTTTTT. Translation: CASSQELAGGPKSRELFF.

J is TRBJ1-2 and V is TRBV13, with D possibly matching TRBD1 (6 bases). CDR3 length: 17 amino acids. The germline gives CDR1 PRHDT, CDR2 FYEKMQ (reference sequence). V lost 0 bases and J lost 4, with 18 bases in between. The CDR3 sequence is CASSLGAGEGSSYGYTF. The CDR3, as DNA: TGTGCCAGCAGCTTAGGCGCAGGGGAGGGCTCTAGCTATGGCTACACCTTC.

This clone was counted between two and nine times. The chain carries TRBV28 and TRBJ2-7; TRBD2 aligns across 13 bases. The V segment lost 4 bases and the J segment 5 bases; nucleotides outside the gene matches: 14. The germline CDR1 and CDR2 sequences are MDHEN and SYDVKM. This CDR3 is built from 18 residues. CDR3 coding DNA: TGTGCCAGCAGTTCTACACTAGCGGGAGGGCCAAAGGAACACGAGCAGTACGTC. This gives the protein CASSSTLAGGPKEHEQYV.

This rearrangement joins TRBV30 to TRBJ2-5; D may be TRBD1 or TRBD2 (5 bases each). Trimming stripped 8 bases from V and 4 bases from J, with 11 bases between. The CDR3 consists of 11 residues. In germline, CDR1 is GTSNPN, CDR2 SVGIG (reference sequence). CDR3 sequence (DNA): TGTGCCCACGGGACGGGAGAGACCCAGTACTTC. This translates into CAHGTGETQYF.

J is TRBJ2-2 and V is TRBV11-2; 8 nucleotides agree with TRBD2. The V segment lost 5 bases and the J segment 2 bases; nucleotides outside the gene matches: 4. CDR1 is SGHAT, CDR2 FQNNGV, per germline. This CDR3 is built from 15 residues. CDR3 residues: CASSAGGRNTGELFF. In DNA form, the CDR3 reads TGTGCCAGCAGCGCGGGGGGCCGCAACACCGGGGAGCTGTTTTTT.

The rearrangement uses TRBV7-9 and TRBJ1-5; TRBD1 matches 7 bases. V was clipped by 4 bases and J by 4 bases; unmatched bases: 7. The CDR3 extends over 15 amino acids. Germline lookup yields CDR1 SEHNR and CDR2 FQNEAQ (reference sequence). The DNA of the CDR3 is TGTGCCAGCAGCTCCGACGGGACAGCTAATCAGCCCCAGCATTTT. It specifies CASSSDGTANQPQHF.

J is TRBJ1-2 and V is TRBV30, with TRBD1 as a possible D gene (6 bases). The CDR3 has 12 amino acids. CDR1 and CDR2 (germline): GTSNPN, SVGIG (reference sequence). V was trimmed by 4 bases and J by 10 bases, leaving 16 bases between them. CDR3 nucleotides: TGTGCCTGGAATCTGGACAGCGCCGACTACACCTTC. Its translation: CAWNLDSADYTF.

The chain has TRBV7-2 and TRBJ2-1; unclear D gene. Germline V gene sequence: CDR1 SGHTA, CDR2 FQGNSA. V gave up 1 base and J gave up 7 bases, with 8 bases separating them. The CDR3 runs 13 residues. This CDR3 reads CASSLVLGNEQFF. For the CDR3, the DNA is TGTGCCAGCAGCTTAGTCTTGGGTAATGAGCAGTTCTTC.

By share, this clone counts as large. This rearrangement joins TRBV9 to TRBJ2-1, with D hard to call. Trimming removed 3 bases from V and 6 bases from J, with 13 bases in between. Looked up from germline, CDR1 is SGDLS and CDR2 is YYNGEE. This CDR3 spans 14 amino acids. The CDR3 here is CASSARGMANEQFF. The CDR3 DNA sequence: TGTGCCAGCAGCGCCCGTGGAATGGCCAATGAGCAGTTCTTC.

This chain connects TRBV11-2 to TRBJ2-1, with 9 bases fitting TRBD1. Germline CDR1 is SGHAT and CDR2 is FQNNGV. The V segment lost 5 bases and the J segment 8 bases; nucleotides outside the gene matches: 13. The CDR3 covers 16 residues. The CDR3 spells CASSLTGTGNGDEQFF. The CDR3 DNA sequence: TGTGCCAGCAGCCTAACCGGGACAGGGAATGGTGATGAGCAGTTCTTC.

The V and J genes are TRBV7-2 and TRBJ2-3; 10 nucleotides match TRBD2. The CDR3 sequence is 17 residues long. V gave up 5 bases and J gave up 1 base; unmatched junction bases: 9. Looked up from germline, CDR1 is SGHTA and CDR2 is FQGNSA. The CDR3 here is CASSATLAGLRTDTQYF. The CDR3 DNA reads TGTGCCAGCAGCGCTACACTAGCGGGGCTTCGCACAGATACGCAGTATTTT.

The V gene is TRBV5-1, the J gene TRBJ2-3; D perhaps matches TRBD1 (6 bases). Germline-derived CDR1 and CDR2 are SGHRS and YFSETQ. With 3 bases removed from V and 1 base from J, the gap between germline ends came to 15 bases. The CDR3 runs to 16 residues. CDR3 loop: CASSSQLNRGTDTQYF. The DNA of the CDR3 is TGCGCCAGCAGCTCCCAATTGAACAGGGGCACAGATACGCAGTATTTT.

This clone appeared a single time. The rearrangement joins TRBV7-6 to TRBJ2-7, with 9 bases that match TRBD1. This CDR3 has 19 residues. In germline, CDR1 is SGHVS, CDR2 FNYEAQ. The ends lost 0 bases at V and 0 bases at J; junction bases unmatched: 12. This chain's CDR3 is CASSLAANSGQGRSYEQYF. The DNA for the CDR3 is TGTGCCAGCAGCTTAGCAGCCAATTCAGGACAGGGGCGCTCCTACGAGCAGTACTTC.

In its sample, this clone was seen a few times. The chain recombines TRBV7-9 with TRBJ1-2; a weak D match, TRBD1 (6 bases). The CDR3 sequence is 15 residues long. V lost 3 bases, J lost 4 bases, and 15 bases lay in between. In germline, CDR1 is SEHNR, CDR2 FQNEAQ (reference sequence). Here the CDR3 DNA reads TGTGCCAGCAGCTTGTCTTCGGGACAAGGCTATGGCTACACCTTC. Protein: CASSLSSGQGYGYTF. The whole variable domain, remainder taken from reference TRBV7-9 and TRBJ1-2, is DTGVSQNPRHKITKRGQNVTFRCDPISEHNRLYWYRQTLGQGPEFLTYFQNEAQLEKSRLLSDRFSAERPKGSFSTLEIQRTEQGDSAMYLCASSLSSGQGYGYTFGSGTRLTVV.

This chain uses TRBV11-2 with TRBJ2-2, with 7 bases identical to TRBD1. CDR1 is SGHAT and CDR2 is FQNNGV in the germline V gene. After removal of 5 bases from V and 6 bases from J, the junction contained 6 bases not matched to a gene. The CDR3 totals 14 residues. CDR3 bases: TGTGCCAGCAGCCTAGTGACAGGGCCCGGGGAGCTGTTTTTT. Translated, it gives CASSLVTGPGELFF.

The chain carries TRBV7-2 and TRBJ2-1, with a weak D call TRBD2 (6 bases). CDR1 and CDR2 from the germline V gene are SGHTA and FQGNSA. Trimming pared 2 bases from V and 11 bases from J, leaving 13 bases between. The CDR3 covers 13 residues. CDR3 residues: CASSLTTSPKQFF. The DNA for the CDR3 is TGTGCCAGCAGCTTAACAACTAGCCCGAAGCAGTTCTTC.

This chain connects TRBV7-2 to TRBJ2-1; no reliable D call. This CDR3 has 11 residues. The germline V gene encodes CDR1 SGHTA and CDR2 FQGNSA. V was cut by 0 bases and J by 10 bases, with 4 bases left in between. The CDR3 reads CASSLANEQFF. In nucleotides, the CDR3 is TGTGCCAGCAGCTTAGCGAACGAGCAGTTCTTC.

This sequence joins TRBV4-3 and TRBJ1-2; D possibly corresponds to TRBD1 (6 bases). Per germline, CDR1 LGHNA and CDR2 YSLEER. CDR3 length equals 14 residues. Trimming took off 2 bases at V and 4 bases at J, with 11 bases between the two ends. The CDR3 here is CASSQTGAGYGYTF. CDR3 DNA: TGCGCCAGCAGCCAAACGGGGGCTGGCTATGGCTACACCTTC.

The chain has TRBV5-1 and TRBJ2-2, with TRBD2 matching over 9 bases. With V trimmed by 4 bases and J by 5 bases, 6 bases remained unmatched. CDR1 is SGHRS and CDR2 is YFSETQ in the germline V gene. The CDR3 covers 15 residues. The CDR3 loop reads CASSPTSGATGELFF. For the CDR3, the DNA is TGCGCCAGCAGCCCGACTAGCGGAGCTACCGGGGAGCTGTTTTTT. The full variable domain, rest sourced from reference TRBV5-1 and TRBJ2-2, is KAGVTQTPRYLIKTRGQQVTLSCSPISGHRSVSWYQQTPGQGLQFLFEYFSETQRNKGNFPGRFSGRQFSNSRSEMNVSTLELGDSALYLCASSPTSGATGELFFGEGSRLTVL.